The 26 T cell receptor beta chains below come from one sample, sequenced in a study of vaccination and CD4 T cells after COVID-19. These TCRs' antigens remain unknown. Once obtained from cultured CD4+ T cells, the DNA was sequenced using the Oncomine TCR Beta short-read assay. TCRdb re-called the PCR reads with MiXCR, one entry per CDR3 protein. This table holds several thousand distinct CDR3 sequences, over 20% found once. Treatment denoted: approximately 10-day PBMC culture with coronavirus spike peptide pools or control peptides (ViraFEST assay). CD4+ T lymphocytes from the unexposed donor were collected before the COVID-19 pandemic (2011-2018). Sequenced sample: CD4+ T cells from blood, cultured in vitro. Source of these receptors: a human donor in good health.

The rearrangement joins TRBV30 to TRBJ1-5, with D unclear. The CDR3 is 15 amino acids. The germline V gene encodes CDR1 GTSNPN and CDR2 SVGIG (reference sequence). V gave up 1 base and J gave up 5 bases, with 15 bases separating them. CDR3 amino acids: CAWSGRAALYQPQHF. In DNA, the CDR3 is TGTGCCTGGAGTGGTAGAGCAGCTCTCTATCAGCCCCAGCATTTT. The variable domain in full, with the rest retrieved from reference TRBV30 and TRBJ1-5, is SQTIHQWPATLVQPVGSPLSLECTVEGTSNPNLYWYRQAAGRGLQLLFYSVGIGQISSEVPQNLSASRPQDRQFILSSKKLLLSDSGFYLCAWSGRAALYQPQHFGDGTRLSIL.

V usage is TRBV6-1 and J usage is TRBJ2-2; D may be TRBD1 (6 bases). The CDR3 extends over 13 amino acids. Trimming removed 5 bases at V and 7 bases at J, with 11 bases between. Germline CDR1 and CDR2: MNHNS and SASEGT. The CDR3 nucleotides are TGTGCCAGCAGTATAACACAGGGCGGGGAGCTGTTTTTT. Encoded protein: CASSITQGGELFF.

The rearrangement links TRBV10-3 to TRBJ2-7; 10 bases map to TRBD1. Looked up from germline, CDR1 is ENHRY and CDR2 is SYGVKD. J lost 2 bases, V lost 11 bases, and 12 bases had no gene match. This CDR3 is 15 amino acids long. The CDR3 sequence: CAAQPGTGDPYEQYF. The CDR3 DNA is TGTGCCGCACAACCCGGGACAGGGGATCCCTACGAGCAGTACTTC.

The J gene is TRBJ1-6, the V gene TRBV27; a weak D match, TRBD1 (5 bases). This CDR3 spans 15 amino acids. CDR1 is MNHEY and CDR2 is SMNVEV in the germline V gene (reference sequence). Between the trimmed V and J ends, which lost 5 bases and 6 bases, there was a span of 14 bases. CDR3 DNA: TGTGCCAGCAGTCCCTCGGACATTGGTAATTCACCCCTCCACTTT. It is translated as CASSPSDIGNSPLHF.

This clonotype turned up a few times. The genes are TRBV6-5 and TRBJ2-2, with TRBD1 matching 10 bases. V gave up 0 bases and J gave up 5 bases; unmatched junction bases: 3. Germline lookup yields CDR1 MNHEY and CDR2 SVGAGI. The CDR3 covers 16 residues. The CDR3 spells CASSYSTGGWTGELFF. CDR3 sequence (DNA): TGTGCCAGCAGTTACTCGACAGGGGGCTGGACCGGGGAGCTGTTTTTT.

Judged by abundance, this clonotype is medium-sized (0.01 to 0.1%). This chain links TRBV6-4 with TRBJ1-2; TRBD1 agrees at 11 bases. Germline V gene lookup returns CDR1 MRHNA and CDR2 SNTAGT. CDR3 length: 15 residues. Trimming at V came to 3 bases and at J to 4 bases, leaving 4 bases not matched to a gene. CDR3 nucleotides: TGTGCCAGCAGTGAGGCCGGGACAGGGGGCTATGGCTACACCTTC. Encoded protein: CASSEAGTGGYGYTF.

The J gene is TRBJ2-6, the V gene TRBV24-1, with D possibly TRBD2 on 5 matching bases. This CDR3 contains 14 residues. Trimming pared 2 bases from V and 5 bases from J, leaving 6 bases between. Per germline, CDR1 KGHDR and CDR2 SFDVKD. The CDR3 is CATSDSGRANVLTF. CDR3 in DNA: TGTGCCACCAGTGATTCCGGGAGGGCCAACGTCCTGACTTTC.

J is TRBJ2-3 and V is TRBV9; 11 bases fit TRBD2. This CDR3 is built from 17 residues. V was clipped by 2 bases and J by 2 bases; unmatched bases: 7. The germline V gene encodes CDR1 SGDLS and CDR2 YYNGEE. The CDR3, as DNA: TGTGCCAGCAGCGTCGGACGACTAGCGGGGACCACAGATACGCAGTATTTT. Translation gives CASSVGRLAGTTDTQYF. Complete variable domain (other parts from reference TRBV9 and TRBJ2-3): DSGVTQTPKHLITATGQRVTLRCSPRSGDLSVYWYQQSLDQGLQFLIQYYNGEERAKGNILERFSAQQFPDLHSELNLSSLELGDSALYFCASSVGRLAGTTDTQYFGPGTRLTVL.

This clonotype occurred a few times. The J gene is TRBJ2-5, the V gene TRBV20-1; the D gene is possibly TRBD1 (7 bases). Germline values: CDR1 DFQATT, CDR2 SNEGSKA (reference sequence). V lost 6 bases to trimming and J lost 5 bases, with 13 bases between them. The CDR3 consists of 12 residues. The CDR3 bases are TGCAGTGCCCAGGGGGGCGCGGAGACCCAGTACTTC. This sequence encodes CSAQGGAETQYF.

This clonotype came up a few times. The chain joins TRBV30 to TRBJ1-5; D gene unclear. There are 14 residues in the CDR3. The V gene's germline CDR1 is GTSNPN and CDR2 SVGIG (reference sequence). V lost 0 bases and J 1 base, leaving 7 bases between the germline ends. The CDR3: CAWSVVGSNQPQHF. In nucleotides, the CDR3 is TGTGCCTGGAGTGTAGTGGGCAGCAATCAGCCCCAGCATTTT.

In its sample, this clonotype was seen a few times. The chain combines TRBV2 with TRBJ2-7; 10 bases match TRBD1. The CDR3 loop spans 14 amino acids. Unmatched junction bases numbered 8, after V lost 7 bases and J lost 5 bases. The V gene's germline CDR1 is SNHLY and CDR2 FYNNEI. The CDR3 DNA reads TGTGCCAGCAAGTTGGGGACAGGGGAACACGAGCAGTACTTC. Encoded protein: CASKLGTGEHEQYF.

The rearrangement joins TRBV27 to TRBJ2-3; 7 bases agree with TRBD1. CDR1 is MNHEY, CDR2 SMNVEV, per germline (reference sequence). V gave up 6 bases and J gave up 1 base; unmatched junction bases: 7. CDR3 size: 15 residues. CDR3 in amino acids: CASRTGVGGTDTQYF. The CDR3 DNA follows: TGTGCCAGCAGAACAGGGGTTGGAGGCACAGATACGCAGTATTTT.

The V gene is TRBV9, the J gene TRBJ1-1; tentative D call: TRBD1 (5 bases). V was shortened by 4 bases and J by 8 bases, with 15 bases between the two germline ends. The CDR3 extends over 13 amino acids. The germline V gene encodes CDR1 SGDLS and CDR2 YYNGEE. The CDR3 sequence: CASSKDLGGEAFF. The CDR3 DNA reads as TGTGCCAGCAGCAAAGACCTGGGGGGGGAAGCTTTCTTT.

The V call is TRBV27, the J call TRBJ1-1; D ambiguous. The germline gives CDR1 MNHEY, CDR2 SMNVEV (reference sequence). V lost 4 bases, J lost 5 bases, and 17 bases lay in between. The CDR3 totals 15 residues. The CDR3 reads CASSSPSRRWTEAFF. DNA for the CDR3: TGTGCCAGCAGTTCGCCTTCGAGGAGGTGGACTGAAGCTTTCTTT.

CDR3: CASSVILGTNTGELFF. The CDR3 DNA reads TGTGCCAGCAGCGTGATACTAGGGACGAACACCGGGGAGCTGTTTTTT. The gene calls are TRBV3-1 and TRBJ2-2; weak D call: TRBD2 (5 bases). The CDR3 covers 16 residues. Trimming cost V 5 bases and J 0 bases, with 13 bases left between them. The germline CDR1 and CDR2 sequences are LGHDT and YNNKEL (reference sequence).

This clonotype is medium-sized in the sample. The gene calls are TRBV20-1 and TRBJ2-7; D is possibly TRBD1 or TRBD2 (5 bases each). There are 12 residues in the CDR3. V was clipped by 0 bases and J by 7 bases, with 10 bases between them. Germline CDR1 and CDR2: DFQATT and SNEGSKA (reference sequence). The CDR3, as DNA: TGCAGTGCTAGAGACCGGGACCTAGAGCAGTACTTC. Protein sequence: CSARDRDLEQYF.

The sample holds a few counts of this clonotype. This rearrangement joins TRBV4-1 to TRBJ1-1; the match to TRBD1 covers 10 bases. CDR1 MGHRA and CDR2 YSYEKL come from the germline V gene. V was pared by 4 bases and J by 2 bases, with 13 bases of the junction left unmatched. This CDR3 has 18 amino acids. The CDR3 coding sequence is TGCGCCAGCAGCCCAATAGGGCGGACAGGGGGGCTTAACACTGAAGCTTTCTTT. This encodes CASSPIGRTGGLNTEAFF.

This clonotype was counted between two and nine times. This sequence joins TRBV20-1 and TRBJ2-5; the match to TRBD2 covers 10 bases. The CDR3 length is 16 residues. J lost 1 base, V lost 6 bases, and 11 bases had no gene match. Looked up from germline, CDR1 is DFQATT and CDR2 is SNEGSKA (reference sequence). The CDR3 DNA is TGCAGTGCCACTAGCGGGGAGCCATCTTCCCAAGAGACCCAGTACTTC. Amino acids: CSATSGEPSSQETQYF.

The rearrangement joins TRBV27 to TRBJ1-4, with no clear D. The CDR3 has 13 amino acids. With 6 bases removed from V and 10 bases from J, the gap between germline ends came to 15 bases. The germline V gene encodes CDR1 MNHEY and CDR2 SMNVEV (reference sequence). In DNA, the CDR3 is TGTGCCAGCAGACGTAAGCAAGTTGGAAAACTGTTTTTT. Residues: CASRRKQVGKLFF.

Of note for this clonotype: At one of its ends the junction is not consistent with the germline gene, which may arise from a read error. V gene TRBV29-1 combines with J gene TRBJ1-2; D not resolved. Germline CDR1 is SQVTM and CDR2 is ANQGSEA. The CDR3 runs to 12 residues. CDR3 protein: CSVEAFSSVNIF. The DNA for the CDR3 is TGCAGCGTTGAAGCTTTCTCCAGCGTCAACATCTTC.

This clonotype is categorized as medium-sized. The V call is TRBV7-6, the J call TRBJ1-6; 7 positions agree with TRBD1. V lost 5 bases, J lost 9 bases, and 13 bases stayed unmatched. Germline CDR1 reads SGHVS; CDR2 reads FNYEAQ. The CDR3 contains 16 residues. CDR3 loop: CASSPQTGTVPSPLHF. As DNA, the CDR3 is TGTGCCAGCAGCCCGCAAACGGGGACAGTACCTTCACCCCTCCACTTT. Using reference TRBV7-6 and TRBJ1-6 for the parts outside the CDR3, the full variable domain is GAGVSQSPRYKVTKRGQDVALRCDPISGHVSLYWYRQALGQGPEFLTYFNYEAQQDKSGLPNDRFSAERPEGSISTLTIQRTEQRDSAMYRCASSPQTGTVPSPLHFGNGTRLTVT.

The chain has TRBV6-1 and TRBJ1-3; D ambiguous. There are 14 residues in the CDR3. The germline gives CDR1 MNHNS, CDR2 SASEGT. The V end lost 4 bases, the J end lost 0 bases, and 7 bases lay between the germline ends. Here the CDR3 reads CASSGQSSGNTIYF. DNA of the CDR3: TGTGCCAGCAGTGGTCAAAGCTCTGGAAACACCATATATTTT.

V usage is TRBV6-1 and J usage is TRBJ1-1; no clear D gene. This CDR3 spans 13 amino acids. CDR1 MNHNS and CDR2 SASEGT come from the germline V gene. The ends were cut back, 6 bases at V and 7 bases at J, with 15 bases in the middle. CDR3 sequence: CASSFLNTHEAFF. The CDR3 nucleotides are TGTGCCAGCAGCTTTTTAAATACCCATGAAGCTTTCTTT.

V gene TRBV7-9 combines with J gene TRBJ1-5; tentative D call: TRBD1 (6 bases). CDR1 and CDR2 from the germline V gene are SEHNR and FQNEAQ (reference sequence). Trimming shortened V by 0 bases and J by 11 bases, and 20 bases separated the two germline ends. This CDR3 is 16 amino acids long. The CDR3 bases are TGTGCCAGCAGCTTAGCTGGGGGCGGGACTTTCACGGCCCAGCATTTT. Translated, it gives CASSLAGGGTFTAQHF.

This clonotype is categorized as medium-sized (0.01 to 0.1%). The genes are TRBV20-1 and TRBJ2-7, with 11 bases identical to TRBD2. V shed 2 bases and J 4 bases; nucleotides not matched to a gene: 4. The germline gives CDR1 DFQATT, CDR2 SNEGSKA (reference sequence). The CDR3 spans 14 residues. In DNA, the CDR3 is TGCAGTGCTAGACTAGCGGGGGGATTATACGAGCAGTACTTC. This codes for CSARLAGGLYEQYF.

V usage is TRBV2 and J usage is TRBJ2-4; either TRBD1 or TRBD2 may fit D (7 bases each). CDR3 length: 14 residues. V lost 8 bases, J lost 5 bases, and 16 bases lay in between. Germline lookup yields CDR1 SNHLY and CDR2 FYNNEI. The CDR3 is CASHGRGRENIQYF. As DNA, the CDR3 is TGTGCCAGCCATGGGAGGGGGCGGGAAAACATTCAGTACTTC.